Reported below is one T cell receptor (beta chain). As yet, its antigen is unknown. These data come from a study of cytomegalovirus exposure and HLA in healthy donors. Overall study results and limits: Donor immune exposure was known only as CMV serostatus. The study listed some 160 cytomegalovirus-associated TCR beta chains. HLA restriction was apparent for most CMV-associated TCR beta chains in a later analysis.

The PCR made use of 60 Vbeta and 13 Jbeta primers. The method was immunoSEQ multiplex PCR; TCRdb's version includes in-frame clones alone and lacks a portion of them. The sample carries over 200,000 clones, about 81% recorded once. Nominally healthy donors were sampled, though unrecorded immune exposures were likely. V was cut by 10 bases and J by 2 bases, with 18 bases left in between. Germline CDR1 and CDR2: SNHLY and FYNNEI. The CDR3 is 14 residues long. Sample: PBMCs. The receptor was derived from a man aged 40-49 years in good health and CMV-seropositive. The chain combines TRBV2 with TRBJ2-7, with D possibly TRBD2 on 6 matching bases. CDR3 amino acids: CATAGRRGTYEQYF. CDR3 sequence (DNA): TGTGCCACCGCGGGACGGCGAGGGACCTACGAGCAGTACTTC. The full variable domain, in which reference TRBV2 and TRBJ2-7 provide the parts outside the CDR3, is EPEVTQTPSHQVTQMGQEVILRCVPISNHLYFYWYRQILGQKVEFLVSFYNNEISEKSEIFDDQFSVERPDGSNFTLKIRSTKLEDSAMYFCATAGRRGTYEQYFGPGTRLTVT.